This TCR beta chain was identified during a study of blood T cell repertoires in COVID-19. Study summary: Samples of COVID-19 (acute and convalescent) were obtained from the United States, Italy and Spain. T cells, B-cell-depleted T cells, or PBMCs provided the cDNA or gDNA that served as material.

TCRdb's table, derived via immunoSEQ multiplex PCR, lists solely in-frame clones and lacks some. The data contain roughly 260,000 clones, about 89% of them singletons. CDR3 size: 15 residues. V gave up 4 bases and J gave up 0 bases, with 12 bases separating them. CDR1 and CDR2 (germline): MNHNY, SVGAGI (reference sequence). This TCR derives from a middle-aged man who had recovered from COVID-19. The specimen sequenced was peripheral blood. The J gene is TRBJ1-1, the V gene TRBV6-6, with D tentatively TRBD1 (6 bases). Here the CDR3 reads CASSSGQFMNTEAFF. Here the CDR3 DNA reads TGTGCCAGCAGTTCTGGACAGTTCATGAACACTGAAGCTTTCTTT.